These 2 T cell receptor beta chains originate from one sample sequenced in a study of vaccination effects on CD4 cells after COVID-19. Which antigens these TCRs recognize remains unknown. Culture proceeded for roughly ten days, and CD4+ T cells were then isolated. SARS-CoV-2 infection was confirmed by PCR in the person between March and December 2020. Each participant received a vaccine that was either BNT162b2 or mRNA-1273, given as two doses. The protocol was immunoSEQ multiplex PCR, while the TCRdb copy is restricted to in-frame clones and leaves out a portion. The sample records about 50,000 clones, around 70% being singletons. This specimen consisted of CD4+ T cells from PBMCs cultured without peptide, obtained after COVID-19 vaccination. All receptors come from a human donor who had a prior SARS-CoV-2 infection.

This sequence joins TRBV9 and TRBJ2-3; 7 nucleotides agree with TRBD2. The CDR3 length is 14 residues. CDR1 is SGDLS, CDR2 YYNGEE, per germline. The trim removed 1 base at V and 5 bases at J, leaving 4 bases unmatched. For the CDR3, the DNA is TGTGCCAGCAGCGTAAGGCTAGCGGAAGATACGCAGTATTTT. This encodes CASSVRLAEDTQYF. Using reference TRBV9 and TRBJ2-3 for the parts outside the CDR3, the full variable domain is DSGVTQTPKHLITATGQRVTLRCSPRSGDLSVYWYQQSLDQGLQFLIQYYNGEERAKGNILERFSAQQFPDLHSELNLSSLELGDSALYFCASSVRLAEDTQYFGPGTRLTVL.

The chain's CDR3 is CASSAPPGWTGELFF. CDR3 sequence (DNA): TGTGCCAGCAGCGCCCCTCCTGGTTGGACCGGGGAGCTGTTTTTT. This chain joins TRBV13 and TRBJ2-2; D unclear. Germline CDR1 is PRHDT and CDR2 is FYEKMQ (reference sequence). The V and J ends lost 5 bases and 5 bases respectively, with 15 bases between them. This CDR3 has 15 residues.